A single sample is the source of the 20 T cell receptor beta chains below, sequenced in a study of CD8+ T cells in alopecia areata. Sequencing templates came from extracted RNA that was reverse transcribed into cDNA. Profiling relied on immunoSEQ multiplex PCR, and the TCRdb table lists in-frame clones only, not all of them. The table lists approximately 150,000 clones, approximately 49% of them singletons. Sequences were derived from CD4+ T cells sorted from blood, sampled at week 0. The receptors come from a human donor with alopecia areata.

Concerning this clone: Different DNA sequences within this sample yield the same CDR3. The CDR3 DNA reads as TGTGCCACCAGCCCGGGAAGCACAGATACGCAGTATTTT. It is translated as CATSPGSTDTQYF. The chain employs TRBV15 and TRBJ2-3; D may be TRBD2 (5 bases). The CDR3 consists of 13 residues. Germline CDR1 is LNHNV and CDR2 is YYDKDF (reference sequence). The V end lost 5 bases, the J end lost 0 bases, and 6 bases lay between the germline ends.

This clone has just a few counts. The CDR3 region has the DNA TGCGCCAGCAGCCAAAGAAGCCGTACAGGGGGACTGTCGTTGGATGAGCAGTTCTTC. It yields the protein CASSQRSRTGGLSLDEQFF. V is TRBV4-1 and J is TRBJ2-1; 8 nucleotides line up with TRBD1. The CDR3 totals 19 residues. The V gene's germline CDR1 is MGHRA and CDR2 YSYEKL. V was pared by 2 bases and J by 8 bases, with 20 bases of the junction left unmatched.

The chain employs TRBV7-2 and TRBJ2-1; TRBD1 matches 9 bases. Germline loops: CDR1 SGHTA, CDR2 FQGNSA. V lost 5 bases to trimming and J lost 6 bases; unmatched junction nucleotides: 11. The CDR3 sequence is 16 residues long. The CDR3 protein is CASSTRQGGVGNEQFF. The CDR3 nucleotides read TGTGCCAGCAGCACACGACAGGGGGGCGTGGGCAATGAGCAGTTCTTC.

The J gene is TRBJ2-1, the V gene TRBV28; D might be TRBD2 (6 bases). The germline V gene encodes CDR1 MDHEN and CDR2 SYDVKM. The CDR3 has 16 residues. The V gene lost 5 bases and the J gene lost 9 bases, with 23 bases spanning the gap. CDR3 sequence reads: CASSPHGTSTGGEQFF. As DNA, the CDR3 is TGTGCCAGCAGTCCCCATGGGACCTCCACCGGGGGTGAGCAGTTCTTC.

This clone turned up a few times. This chain joins TRBV29-1 and TRBJ2-6; unclear D gene. There are 13 residues in the CDR3. Per germline, CDR1 SQVTM and CDR2 ANQGSEA. Trimming stripped 6 bases from V and 1 base from J, with 7 bases between. The CDR3 DNA reads as TGCAGCGTGGAGCATTCTGGGGCCAACGTCCTGACTTTC. This gives the protein CSVEHSGANVLTF.

V usage is TRBV4-1 and J usage is TRBJ2-1; 12 bases align to TRBD2. Germline V gives CDR1 MGHRA, CDR2 YSYEKL. Trimming took 1 base from V and 7 from J; bases not matched to a gene: 8. The CDR3 has 17 residues. In nucleotides, the CDR3 is TGCGCCAGCAGCCAAGTCCTCCGACTAGCGGGAGTTAATGAGCAGTTCTTC. Protein: CASSQVLRLAGVNEQFF.

The chain carries TRBV4-1 and TRBJ1-5; D might be TRBD1 (6 bases). The germline gives CDR1 MGHRA, CDR2 YSYEKL. V was shortened by 2 bases and J by 16 bases, with 18 bases between the two germline ends. There are 13 residues in the CDR3. As DNA, the CDR3 is TGCGCCAGCAGCCAATTGCGTCAGGGGCCTCCTCATTTT. Translation gives CASSQLRQGPPHF.

As for this clone: The same CDR3 also results from other DNA sequences found in this sample. The V call is TRBV5-1, the J call TRBJ2-3; 7 bases are a match to TRBD1. Per germline, CDR1 SGHRS and CDR2 YFSETQ. The V segment lost 4 bases and the J segment 0 bases; nucleotides outside the gene matches: 5. The CDR3 contains 15 residues. The CDR3 loop is CASSPGQASTDTQYF. The DNA of the CDR3 is TGCGCCAGCAGCCCCGGACAGGCTAGCACAGATACGCAGTATTTT.

This clone turned up a few times. This CDR3 is CASSPGPGGKPQHF. For the CDR3, the DNA is TGTGCCAGCAGCCCGGGGCCGGGAGGGAAGCCCCAGCATTTT. This chain links TRBV9 with TRBJ1-5, with D tentatively TRBD1 (5 bases). V was shortened by 4 bases and J by 8 bases, with 16 bases between the two germline ends. Per germline, CDR1 SGDLS and CDR2 YYNGEE. The CDR3 runs 14 residues.

V gene TRBV5-1 combines with J gene TRBJ1-3; the D gene is possibly TRBD1 (5 bases). This CDR3 comprises 14 residues. Trimming left V 4 bases short and J 0 bases short, with 8 bases between. Per the germline V gene, CDR1 is SGHRS and CDR2 is YFSETQ. CDR3 nucleotides: TGCGCCAGCAGCGTTACAGGCTCTGGAAACACCATATATTTT. It is translated as CASSVTGSGNTIYF.

The chain couples TRBV5-1 to TRBJ2-7; 11 nucleotides line up with TRBD1. Per germline, CDR1 SGHRS and CDR2 YFSETQ. J was trimmed by 1 base and V by 4 bases; bases with no gene match: 7. CDR3 size: 16 residues. CDR3: CASSPPGQGGSYEQYF. The CDR3, as DNA: TGCGCCAGCAGCCCCCCGGGACAGGGGGGGTCCTACGAGCAGTACTTC.

This chain joins TRBV4-1 and TRBJ1-2, with D unresolved. This CDR3 comprises 13 residues. Germline lookup yields CDR1 MGHRA and CDR2 YSYEKL. Trimming pared 1 base from V and 7 bases from J, leaving 10 bases between. The CDR3 loop reads CASSQVGGLGYTF. The CDR3 coding sequence is TGCGCCAGCAGCCAAGTCGGCGGACTTGGCTACACCTTC.

This chain joins TRBV30 and TRBJ1-5; D not certain. The CDR3 sequence is 13 residues long. Germline CDR1 and CDR2: GTSNPN and SVGIG (reference sequence). V lost 6 bases and J lost 7, with 16 bases in between. The CDR3 here is CACASALGQPQHF. The CDR3 DNA reads as TGTGCCTGTGCGAGTGCCCTAGGCCAGCCCCAGCATTTT.

This clone was counted only a few times. J is TRBJ2-3 and V is TRBV29-1, with 7 bases identical to TRBD2. J lost 3 bases, V lost 4 bases, and 4 bases had no gene match. The CDR3 is made up of 13 amino acids. Germline V CDR1 and CDR2: SQVTM, ANQGSEA. CDR3 region: CSVGGGPTDTQYF. The CDR3 DNA sequence: TGCAGCGTTGGGGGAGGGCCGACAGATACGCAGTATTTT.

V is TRBV10-3 and J is TRBJ2-3, with D hard to call. This CDR3 contains 13 residues. Germline lookup yields CDR1 ENHRY and CDR2 SYGVKD. V dropped 4 bases and J dropped 5 bases, with 10 bases sitting between them. DNA for the CDR3: TGTGCCATCAGTGGCGCCCCCCAAGATACGCAGTATTTT. This translates into CAISGAPQDTQYF.

V and J are TRBV29-1 and TRBJ2-6; D is unclear. CDR1 and CDR2 from the germline V gene are SQVTM and ANQGSEA. The CDR3 totals 13 residues. The V end lost 7 bases, the J end lost 0 bases, and 7 bases lay between the germline ends. The CDR3 DNA is TGCAGCGCCGCTGTCTCTGGGGCCAACGTCCTGACTTTC. As protein: CSAAVSGANVLTF.

The chain recombines TRBV27 with TRBJ1-2; no clear D. V was pared by 2 bases and J by 7 bases, with 26 bases between. The germline V gene has CDR1 MNHEY and CDR2 SMNVEV (reference sequence). This CDR3 is built from 18 residues. The CDR3 region is CASSLGGKSGGQASGYTF. CDR3 nucleotide sequence: TGTGCCAGCAGTTTAGGAGGTAAATCGGGAGGTCAAGCGAGTGGCTACACCTTC.

This clone was detected only a few times. The genes are TRBV5-1 and TRBJ2-7; D gene unclear. The CDR3 covers 16 residues. V dropped 0 bases and J dropped 2 bases, with 15 bases sitting between them. The germline gives CDR1 SGHRS, CDR2 YFSETQ. CDR3 region: CASSLDRAVLAYEQYF. The CDR3 DNA follows: TGCGCCAGCAGCTTGGACCGGGCGGTTCTCGCCTACGAGCAGTACTTC.

This clone has ten or more counts. V gene TRBV19 combines with J gene TRBJ2-3; D might be TRBD1 (5 bases). This CDR3 has 14 residues. In germline, CDR1 is LNHDA, CDR2 SQIVND (reference sequence). Trimming took 7 bases from V and 2 from J, leaving 13 bases between them. For the CDR3, the DNA is TGTGCCAGTAATTCAGGGTGGACCACAGATACGCAGTATTTT. This encodes CASNSGWTTDTQYF.

This clone was seen many times. This chain connects TRBV14 to TRBJ2-1; tentatively, D is TRBD1 (6 bases). Germline V lookup: CDR1 SGHDN, CDR2 FVKESK. The CDR3 runs 15 residues. Trimming pared 4 bases from V and 3 bases from J, leaving 13 bases between. CDR3 bases: TGTGCCAGCAGCCGACAGGCCTTAATCTACAATGAGCAGTTCTTC. The encoded protein is CASSRQALIYNEQFF. The full variable domain, its missing parts supplied by reference TRBV14 and TRBJ2-1, is EAGVTQFPSHSVIEKGQTVTLRCDPISGHDNLYWYRRVMGKEIKFLLHFVKESKQDESGMPNNRFLAERTGGTYSTLKVQPAELEDSGVYFCASSRQALIYNEQFFGPGTRLTVL.